What follows are 24 T cell receptor beta chains derived from one specimen sequenced in a study of brain metastases from non-small cell lung cancer. This table comes from immunoSEQ multiplex PCR, and its TCRdb copy is limited to in-frame clones, with some not included. This sample carries more than 800 clones, roughly 89% of them seen once, and the ten largest clones take roughly 7.8%. Sequenced: tumor-adjacent normal tissue. The origin of the receptors is a donor aged 40 or over with non-small cell lung cancer.

In its sample, this clone was seen a few times. This sample includes further DNA sequences coding for the same CDR3. The chain is built from TRBV28 and TRBJ1-5; 8 positions agree with TRBD1. The CDR3 loop spans 12 amino acids. With V trimmed by 5 bases and J by 15 bases, 9 bases remained unmatched. The germline V gene encodes CDR1 MDHEN and CDR2 SYDVKM. The CDR3 here is CASSEGNRGSHF. The CDR3 DNA reads TGTGCCAGCAGTGAAGGGAACAGGGGGTCGCATTTT.

The V call is TRBV6-2 or TRBV6-3, the J call TRBJ1-1; D gene uncertain. This CDR3 has 14 amino acids. V was cut by 2 bases and J by 0 bases, with 7 bases left in between. Germline values: CDR1 MNHEY, CDR2 SVGEGT. The CDR3: CASSYGRMNTEAFF. The CDR3 DNA sequence: TGTGCCAGCAGTTACGGGCGGATGAACACTGAAGCTTTCTTT.

The gene calls are TRBV6-5 and TRBJ2-7; perhaps TRBD2 as D (5 bases). Per germline, CDR1 MNHEY and CDR2 SVGAGI. Trimming pared 2 bases from V and 3 bases from J, leaving 8 bases between. This CDR3 comprises 13 residues. CDR3 residues: CASSYEGHYEQYF. CDR3 nucleotide sequence: TGTGCCAGCAGTTACGAGGGCCACTACGAGCAGTACTTC.

The chain links TRBV19 to TRBJ2-3; TRBD1 or TRBD2 may be the D gene (5 bases each). Germline CDR1 LNHDA, CDR2 SQIVND (reference sequence). The CDR3 is 14 amino acids. Trimming stripped 10 bases from V and 6 bases from J, with 20 bases between. In nucleotides, the CDR3 is TGTGCCACCATGAGGCAGGGAGAGGCGGATACGCAGTATTTT. This gives the protein CATMRQGEADTQYF.

Only a few counts were recorded for this clone. The chain joins TRBV19 to TRBJ1-6; D may be TRBD1 (6 bases). Germline V gene sequence: CDR1 LNHDA, CDR2 SQIVND (reference sequence). The CDR3 is made up of 17 amino acids. The ends were cut back, 2 bases at V and 1 base at J, with 12 bases in the middle. CDR3 coding DNA: TGTGCCAGTAGTATAATCGCAGGGGAATCCTATAATTCACCCCTCCACTTT. This translates into CASSIIAGESYNSPLHF.

The genes are TRBV14 and TRBJ2-1; D gene unclear. The V and J ends lost 1 base and 9 bases respectively, with 10 bases between them. Germline CDR1 reads SGHDN; CDR2 reads FVKESK. There are 13 residues in the CDR3. The chain's CDR3 is CASSQARVGEQFF. The CDR3 DNA reads as TGTGCCAGCAGCCAAGCGCGAGTAGGTGAGCAGTTCTTC. Full variable domain (rest looked up from reference TRBV14 and TRBJ2-1): EAGVTQFPSHSVIEKGQTVTLRCDPISGHDNLYWYRRVMGKEIKFLLHFVKESKQDESGMPNNRFLAERTGGTYSTLKVQPAELEDSGVYFCASSQARVGEQFFGPGTRLTVL.

V gene TRBV19 combines with J gene TRBJ1-4, with no clear D. V was clipped by 7 bases and J by 10 bases, with 13 bases between them. The V gene's germline CDR1 is LNHDA and CDR2 SQIVND (reference sequence). CDR3 length: 12 amino acids. The DNA of the CDR3 is TGTGCCAGTATTCCACGAGGTGGAAAACTGTTTTTT. Amino acid sequence: CASIPRGGKLFF.

The V call is TRBV9, the J call TRBJ2-1; possible D gene TRBD1, 5 bases. The length of the CDR3 is 14 residues. The germline V gene has CDR1 SGDLS and CDR2 YYNGEE. Deletions cut 0 bases from V and 3 bases from J, with 7 bases between. The CDR3 sequence is CASSVGDSYNEQFF. CDR3 DNA sequence: TGTGCCAGCAGCGTAGGCGACAGCTACAATGAGCAGTTCTTC.

The V and J genes are TRBV7-6 and TRBJ1-4, with TRBD1 matching 7 bases. Germline values: CDR1 SGHVS, CDR2 FNYEAQ. Trimming removed 2 bases from V and 5 bases from J; junction bases left unmatched: 5. The CDR3 spans 15 residues. CDR3 in DNA: TGTGCCAGCAGCTTAATTTCGGGACAGAATGAAAAACTGTTTTTT. Translated: CASSLISGQNEKLFF.

The chain is built from TRBV29-1 and TRBJ1-1; D not resolved. Trimming cost V 6 bases and J 3 bases, with 14 bases left between them. CDR1 is SQVTM and CDR2 is ANQGSEA in the germline V gene. This CDR3 has 13 residues. The CDR3 here is CSVTVSWDTEAFF. The CDR3 nucleotides read TGCAGCGTCACGGTGTCCTGGGACACTGAAGCTTTCTTT.

The genes are TRBV6-4 and TRBJ1-1; 7 bases fit TRBD1. The J segment lost 1 base and the V segment lost 5 bases, leaving 7 bases of the junction unmatched. The CDR3 sequence is 15 residues long. Germline V gives CDR1 MRHNA, CDR2 SNTAGT. This CDR3 is CASSPRTGGNTEAFF. The CDR3 bases are TGTGCCAGCAGTCCCCGGACAGGTGGGAACACTGAAGCTTTCTTT.

V and J are TRBV14 and TRBJ1-1; D is unresolved. The CDR3 has 13 amino acids. The V gene's germline CDR1 is SGHDN and CDR2 FVKESK. Trimming removed 2 bases at V and 5 bases at J, with 9 bases between. The CDR3 bases are TGTGCCAGCAGCCAATCAAGCAGAACTGAAGCTTTCTTT. Residues: CASSQSSRTEAFF.

The V and J genes are TRBV5-1 and TRBJ2-1; D may be TRBD1 (6 bases). Germline V CDR1 and CDR2: SGHRS, YFSETQ. With 2 bases removed from V and 5 bases from J, the gap between germline ends came to 20 bases. The CDR3 length is 17 residues. This CDR3 is CASSFHSNRESDNEQFF. The CDR3, as DNA: TGCGCCAGCAGCTTTCACTCTAACAGGGAATCAGACAATGAGCAGTTCTTC.

The rearrangement uses TRBV28 and TRBJ2-7; D is unresolved. The germline V gene has CDR1 MDHEN and CDR2 SYDVKM. Trimming left V 7 bases short and J 3 bases short, with 7 bases between. The CDR3 totals 11 residues. In nucleotides, the CDR3 is TGTGCCAGCACCACCTACTACGAGCAGTACTTC. This codes for CASTTYYEQYF.

The chain combines TRBV2 with TRBJ1-4; D gene ambiguous. The germline V gene encodes CDR1 SNHLY and CDR2 FYNNEI. The ends were cut back, 2 bases at V and 4 bases at J, with 11 bases in the middle. This CDR3 contains 15 residues. CDR3 in amino acids: CASSETRIINEKLFF. The CDR3 DNA follows: TGTGCCAGCAGTGAAACCAGGATTATTAATGAAAAACTGTTTTTT.

The chain is built from TRBV5-1 and TRBJ1-2; tentative D call: TRBD1 (5 bases). Trimming stripped 0 bases from V and 4 bases from J, with 10 bases between. The CDR3 has 14 residues. Germline V lookup: CDR1 SGHRS, CDR2 YFSETQ. The CDR3 coding sequence is TGCGCCAGCAGCTTGGAGGGGCCCCTCTATGGCTACACCTTC. Translated: CASSLEGPLYGYTF.

This clone has a handful of counts. This CDR3 is also generated by other DNA sequences in the sample. Written as DNA, the CDR3 is TGTGCCAGCAGTTTTAGTAGTGTTTCCACCTTC. Translation gives CASSFSSVSTF. J is TRBJ1-2 and V is TRBV12-3 or TRBV12-4; D gene unclear. Between the trimmed V and J ends, which lost 3 bases and 13 bases, there was a span of 12 bases. There are 11 residues in the CDR3.

J is TRBJ1-6 and V is TRBV4-2; tentative D call: TRBD1 (6 bases). This CDR3 contains 15 residues. Trimming left V 2 bases short and J 7 bases short, with 12 bases between. Germline V gene sequence: CDR1 LGHNA, CDR2 YNFKEQ. The chain's CDR3 is CASSQSGEENSPLHF. The CDR3 DNA sequence: TGTGCCAGCAGCCAATCAGGGGAGGAAAATTCACCCCTCCACTTT.

The rearrangement uses TRBV6-1 and TRBJ2-7; 7 nucleotides agree with TRBD1. J gave up 3 bases and V 3 bases, and 8 bases lay outside the gene matches. The CDR3 spans 15 residues. Germline V gives CDR1 MNHNS, CDR2 SASEGT. CDR3 in DNA: TGTGCCAGCAGTGAGGAAGGGGGCGCGGGCTACGAGCAGTACTTC. Its translation: CASSEEGGAGYEQYF.

This chain joins TRBV29-1 and TRBJ2-3; TRBD1 might be the D (5 bases). Germline-derived CDR1 and CDR2 are SQVTM and ANQGSEA. V lost 0 bases to trimming and J lost 3 bases, with 10 bases between them. The CDR3 extends over 14 amino acids. CDR3 loop: CSVEDERGTDTQYF. The CDR3 DNA sequence: TGCAGCGTTGAAGATGAAAGGGGAACAGATACGCAGTATTTT.

About this clone itself: The same CDR3 can be traced to other DNA sequences in this sample. The CDR3: CASSMGSYEQYF. For the CDR3, the DNA is TGCGCCAGCTCAATGGGCTCCTACGAGCAGTACTTC. The V and J genes are TRBV10-1 and TRBJ2-7; no firm D call. V lost 8 bases and J lost 0, with 8 bases in between. Germline V lookup: CDR1 WNHNN, CDR2 SYGVQD (reference sequence). This CDR3 spans 12 amino acids.

The chain couples TRBV19 to TRBJ1-5, with D possibly TRBD1 on 6 matching bases. Trimming took 5 bases from V and 7 from J, leaving 15 bases between them. The V gene's germline CDR1 is LNHDA and CDR2 SQIVND (reference sequence). The CDR3 runs 14 residues. For the CDR3, the DNA is TGTGCCAGTAGTCCCCGACAGGAATTGCAGCCCCAGCATTTT. This translates into CASSPRQELQPQHF.

This rearrangement joins TRBV14 to TRBJ1-1; no clear D gene. The V gene lost 10 bases and the J gene lost 0 bases, with 12 bases spanning the gap. Germline CDR1 and CDR2: SGHDN and FVKESK. The CDR3 consists of 13 residues. The CDR3 is CATTLLMNTEAFF. Written as DNA, the CDR3 is TGTGCCACTACGCTTCTCATGAACACTGAAGCTTTCTTT.

The V and J genes are TRBV6-5 and TRBJ2-7; 12 bases align to TRBD1. From germline, CDR1 is MNHEY and CDR2 SVGAGI. CDR3 size: 14 residues. V was pared by 0 bases and J by 12 bases, with 6 bases of the junction left unmatched. DNA for the CDR3: TGTGCCAGCAGTTACTCGGGGACAGGGGGCGATTGGTACTTC. It is translated as CASSYSGTGGDWYF.